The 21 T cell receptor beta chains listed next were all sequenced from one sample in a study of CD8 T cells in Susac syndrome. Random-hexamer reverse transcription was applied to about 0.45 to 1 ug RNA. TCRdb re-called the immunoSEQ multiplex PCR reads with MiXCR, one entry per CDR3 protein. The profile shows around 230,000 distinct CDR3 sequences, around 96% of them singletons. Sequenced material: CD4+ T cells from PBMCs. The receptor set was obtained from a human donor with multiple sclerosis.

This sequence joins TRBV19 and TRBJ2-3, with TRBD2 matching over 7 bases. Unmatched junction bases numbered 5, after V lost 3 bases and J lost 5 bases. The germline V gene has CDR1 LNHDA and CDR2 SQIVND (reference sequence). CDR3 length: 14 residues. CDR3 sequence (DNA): TGTGCCAGTAGTATGGGCGGGAGTGAAGATACGCAGTATTTT. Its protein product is CASSMGGSEDTQYF.

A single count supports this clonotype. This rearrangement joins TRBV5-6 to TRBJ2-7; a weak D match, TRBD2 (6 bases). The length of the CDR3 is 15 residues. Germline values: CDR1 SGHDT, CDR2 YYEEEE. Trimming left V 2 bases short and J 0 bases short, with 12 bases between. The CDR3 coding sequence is TGTGCCAGCAGCTTTGTCGGGACTGCCTCCTACGAGCAGTACTTC. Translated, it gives CASSFVGTASYEQYF.

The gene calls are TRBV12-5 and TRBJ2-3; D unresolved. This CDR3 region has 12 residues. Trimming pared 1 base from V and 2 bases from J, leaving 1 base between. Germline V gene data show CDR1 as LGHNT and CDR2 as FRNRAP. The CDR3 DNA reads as TGTGCTAGTGGTTTGGACACAGATACGCAGTATTTT. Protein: CASGLDTDTQYF.

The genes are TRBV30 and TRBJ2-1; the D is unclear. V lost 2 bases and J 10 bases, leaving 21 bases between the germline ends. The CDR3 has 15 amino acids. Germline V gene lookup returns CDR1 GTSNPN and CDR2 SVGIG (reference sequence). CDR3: CAWSSGVVQRVEQFF. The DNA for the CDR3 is TGTGCCTGGAGTAGTGGGGTGGTACAGCGCGTGGAGCAGTTCTTC.

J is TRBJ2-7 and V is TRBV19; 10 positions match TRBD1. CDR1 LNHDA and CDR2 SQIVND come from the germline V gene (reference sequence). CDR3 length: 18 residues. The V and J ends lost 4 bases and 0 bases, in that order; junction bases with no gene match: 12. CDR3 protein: CASSRESRTGGFSYEQYF. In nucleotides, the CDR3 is TGTGCCAGTAGTAGAGAGTCGAGGACAGGGGGTTTCTCCTACGAGCAGTACTTC.

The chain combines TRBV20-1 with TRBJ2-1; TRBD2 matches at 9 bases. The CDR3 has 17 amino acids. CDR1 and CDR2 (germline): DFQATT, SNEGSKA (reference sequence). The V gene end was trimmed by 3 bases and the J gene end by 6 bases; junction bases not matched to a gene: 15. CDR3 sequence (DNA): TGCAGTGCTAGTCGGACAACAACGGGACTAGCTATCAATGAGCAGTTCTTC. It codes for CSASRTTTGLAINEQFF.

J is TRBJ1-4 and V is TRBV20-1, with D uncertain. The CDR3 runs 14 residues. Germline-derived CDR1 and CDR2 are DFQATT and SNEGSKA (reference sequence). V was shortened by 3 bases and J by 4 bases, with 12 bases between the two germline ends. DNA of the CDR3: TGCAGTGCTAGTAAGGGAAGCCGTAATGAAAAACTGTTTTTT. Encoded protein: CSASKGSRNEKLFF.

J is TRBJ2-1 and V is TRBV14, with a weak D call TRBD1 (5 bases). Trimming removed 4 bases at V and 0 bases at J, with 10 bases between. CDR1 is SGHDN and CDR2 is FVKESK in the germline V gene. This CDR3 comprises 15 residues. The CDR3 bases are TGTGCCAGCAGCCCCCCAGGGATCTCCTACAATGAGCAGTTCTTC. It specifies CASSPPGISYNEQFF.

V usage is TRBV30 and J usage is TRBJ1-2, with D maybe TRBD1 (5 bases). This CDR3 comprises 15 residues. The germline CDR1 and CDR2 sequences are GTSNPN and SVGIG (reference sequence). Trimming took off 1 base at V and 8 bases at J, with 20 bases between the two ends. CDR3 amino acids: CAWSGQTLLVSGYTF. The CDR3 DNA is TGTGCCTGGAGTGGACAGACTCTTCTTGTTTCAGGCTACACCTTC. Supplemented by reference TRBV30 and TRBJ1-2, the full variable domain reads SQTIHQWPATLVQPVGSPLSLECTVEGTSNPNLYWYRQAAGRGLQLLFYSVGIGQISSEVPQNLSASRPQDRQFILSSKKLLLSDSGFYLCAWSGQTLLVSGYTFGSGTRLTVV.

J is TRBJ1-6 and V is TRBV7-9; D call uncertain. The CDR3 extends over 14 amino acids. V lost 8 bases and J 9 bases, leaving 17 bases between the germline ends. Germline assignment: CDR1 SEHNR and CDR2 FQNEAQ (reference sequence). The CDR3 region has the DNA TGTGCCAGCCTCCCTGACCGAGACGGTTCACCCCTCCACTTT. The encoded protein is CASLPDRDGSPLHF.

The CDR3 loop reads CASSRSRESYEQYF. Written as DNA, the CDR3 is TGTGCCAGCAGCAGGAGCAGGGAATCCTACGAGCAGTACTTC. The rearrangement uses TRBV6-5 and TRBJ2-7; maybe TRBD1 (5 bases). Trimming took 6 bases from V and 1 from J, leaving 13 bases between them. The germline V gene has CDR1 MNHEY and CDR2 SVGAGI. The CDR3 contains 14 residues.

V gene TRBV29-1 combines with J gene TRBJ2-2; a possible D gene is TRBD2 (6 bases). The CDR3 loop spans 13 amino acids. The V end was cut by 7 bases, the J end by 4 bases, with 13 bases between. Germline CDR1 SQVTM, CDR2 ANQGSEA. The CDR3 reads CSASVAVTGELFF. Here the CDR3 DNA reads TGCAGCGCCTCCGTAGCGGTCACCGGGGAGCTGTTTTTT.

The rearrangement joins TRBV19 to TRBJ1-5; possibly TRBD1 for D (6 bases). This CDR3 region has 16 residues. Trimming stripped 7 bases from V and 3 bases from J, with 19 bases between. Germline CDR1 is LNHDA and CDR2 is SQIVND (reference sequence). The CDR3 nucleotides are TGTGCCAGTAACCCACAGGGACGCCGCTCCAATCAGCCCCAGCATTTT. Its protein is CASNPQGRRSNQPQHF.

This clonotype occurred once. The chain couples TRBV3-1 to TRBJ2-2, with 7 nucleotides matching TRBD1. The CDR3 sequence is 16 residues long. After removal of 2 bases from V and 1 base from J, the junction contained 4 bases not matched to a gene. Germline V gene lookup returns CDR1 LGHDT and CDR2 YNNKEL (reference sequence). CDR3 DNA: TGTGCCAGCAGCCAAACGACAGGGAGGAACACCGGGGAGCTGTTTTTT. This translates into CASSQTTGRNTGELFF.

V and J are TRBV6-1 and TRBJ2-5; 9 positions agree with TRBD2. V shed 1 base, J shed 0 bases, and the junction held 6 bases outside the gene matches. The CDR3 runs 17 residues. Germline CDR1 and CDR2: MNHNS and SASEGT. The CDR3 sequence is CASSEEASGAYQETQYF. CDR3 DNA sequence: TGTGCCAGCAGTGAAGAGGCTAGCGGGGCGTACCAAGAGACCCAGTACTTC.

The CDR3 sequence: CASSLEVQHDPYGYTF. CDR3 sequence (DNA): TGTGCCAGCAGCCTAGAGGTACAGCACGATCCCTATGGCTACACCTTC. The genes are TRBV4-2 and TRBJ1-2; unclear D gene. V lost 4 bases, J lost 4 bases, and 19 bases lay in between. The CDR3 consists of 16 residues. In germline, CDR1 is LGHNA, CDR2 YNFKEQ.

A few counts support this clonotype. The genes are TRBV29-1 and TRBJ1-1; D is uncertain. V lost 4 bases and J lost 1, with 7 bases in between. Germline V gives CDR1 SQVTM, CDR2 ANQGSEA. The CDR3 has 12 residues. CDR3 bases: TGCAGCGTTGTGGAGGGGAACACTGAAGCTTTCTTT. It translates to CSVVEGNTEAFF.

CDR3 bases: TGTGCCAGCTTGACTAGCGTTGCAGATACGCAGTATTTT. It codes for CASLTSVADTQYF. This chain joins TRBV2 and TRBJ2-3, with 8 bases aligning to TRBD2. Germline-derived CDR1 and CDR2 are SNHLY and FYNNEI. After removal of 8 bases from V and 4 bases from J, the junction contained 5 bases not matched to a gene. The CDR3 runs to 13 residues.

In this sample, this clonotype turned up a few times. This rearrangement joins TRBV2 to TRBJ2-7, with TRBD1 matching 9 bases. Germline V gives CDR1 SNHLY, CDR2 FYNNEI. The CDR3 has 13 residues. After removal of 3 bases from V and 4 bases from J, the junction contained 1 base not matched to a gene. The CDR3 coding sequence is TGTGCCAGCAGTGAGGACAGGGGATACGAGCAGTACTTC. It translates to CASSEDRGYEQYF.

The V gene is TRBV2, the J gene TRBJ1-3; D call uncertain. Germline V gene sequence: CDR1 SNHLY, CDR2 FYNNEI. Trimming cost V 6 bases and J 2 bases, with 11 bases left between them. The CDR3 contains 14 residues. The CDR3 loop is CASRPGSAGNTIYF. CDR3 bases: TGTGCCAGCAGGCCAGGATCCGCTGGAAACACCATATATTTT.

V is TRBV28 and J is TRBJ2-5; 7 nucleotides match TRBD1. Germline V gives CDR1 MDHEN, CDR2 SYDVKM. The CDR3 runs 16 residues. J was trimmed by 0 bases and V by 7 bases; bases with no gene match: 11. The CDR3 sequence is CASISRPGTDQETQYF. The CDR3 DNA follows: TGTGCCAGCATTTCTCGACCCGGGACAGACCAAGAGACCCAGTACTTC. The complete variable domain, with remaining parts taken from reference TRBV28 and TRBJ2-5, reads DVKVTQSSRYLVKRTGEKVFLECVQDMDHENMFWYRQDPGLGLRLIYFSYDVKMKEKGDIPEGYSVSREKKERFSLILESASTNQTSMYLCASISRPGTDQETQYFGPGTRLLVL.